These T cell receptor beta chains were read from a single sample in a study of a mutant IDH1 vaccine in newly diagnosed glioma. Sequencing used immunoSEQ multiplex PCR; TCRdb keeps in-frame clones, though not all of them. The table records about 38,000 clones, approximately 92% of them present only once. Specimen: PBMCs, collected from a glioma patient treated with radiotherapy, temozolomide or both. These receptors came from a man in his late teens or twenties with glioma. Both conserved end residues are part of each CDR3. D genes are given only for firm matches. Expanded clones get a size class; other rows say once, few or many, or leave the size out.

d_call	j_call	v_call	clone_size	cdr3_nt	cdr3_aa
TRBD1	TRBJ1-6	TRBV30	NA	TGTGCCTGGTCGAGGGGGCAAAGTAATTCACCCCTCCACTTT	CAWSRGQSNSPLHF
TRBD1	TRBJ1-1	TRBV4-3	NA	TGCGCCAGCAGCCGGAACACAGGGGAGTACACTGAAGCTTTCTTT	CASSRNTGEYTEAFF
NA	TRBJ2-5	TRBV5-6	NA	TGTGCCAGCAGCTTGGCTCTGGGCGGCGCGGAGACCCAGTACTTC	CASSLALGGAETQYF
NA	TRBJ2-4	TRBV5-6	NA	TGTGCCAGCAGCTTGTCGGGGTTAGAAAACATTCAGTACTTC	CASSLSGLENIQYF
NA	TRBJ2-7	TRBV7-6	NA	TGTGCCAGCAGCTTAGGAGACGGGAACTCCTACGAGCAGTACTTC	CASSLGDGNSYEQYF
NA	TRBJ2-2	TRBV14	once	TGTGCCAGCAGCCAAGATCGGTGGGGGCCCGGGGAGCTGTTTTTT	CASSQDRWGPGELFF
TRBD1	TRBJ2-3	TRBV10-3	once	TGTGCCATCAGCCCCGGACAGGGTGGCACAGATACGCAGTATTTT	CAISPGQGGTDTQYF
NA	TRBJ1-4	TRBV28	NA	TGTGCCAGCACCCCCGCGAACAACTATGAGGAAAAACTGTTTTTT	CASTPANNYEEKLFF
NA	TRBJ1-1	TRBV5-4	NA	TGTGCCAGCAGCGCACGGGACACTGAAGCTTTCTTT	CASSARDTEAFF
NA	TRBJ2-5	TRBV28	NA	TGTGCCAGCAGACAGGGACAAGAGACCCAGTACTTC	CASRQGQETQYF
NA	TRBJ1-5	TRBV4-1	NA	TGCGCCAGCAGCCAAGATTTGGGGGCCTGGCCCCAGCATTTT	CASSQDLGAWPQHF
NA	TRBJ1-2	TRBV30	once	TGTGCCTGGAGGGTAACTGACTATGGCTACACCTTC	CAWRVTDYGYTF
TRBD1	TRBJ1-3	TRBV9	NA	TGTGCCAGCAGTCCTGGCAGGGGGCCTTATGGAAACACCATATATTTT	CASSPGRGPYGNTIYF
TRBD2	TRBJ2-2	TRBV14	NA	TGTGCCAGCAGCCTTCAACCGGGACTAGGCTCGGCCGGGGAGCTGTTTTTT	CASSLQPGLGSAGELFF
NA	TRBJ1-5	TRBV6-5	once	TGTGCCAGCAGCCGACAGGTAAATCAGCCCCAGCATTTT	CASSRQVNQPQHF
NA	TRBJ1-1	TRBV30	NA	TGTGCCTGGAGCTCGGGAGATTGGACTGAAGCTTTCTTT	CAWSSGDWTEAFF
TRBD2	TRBJ2-7	TRBV2	NA	TGTGCCAGCAGTGAAGAGCGGGGATCCTACGAGCAGTACTTC	CASSEERGSYEQYF
NA	TRBJ2-7	TRBV4-3	NA	TGCGCCAGCAGTCAGGGACTCCCCGCCTACGAGCAGTACTTC	CASSQGLPAYEQYF
NA	TRBJ1-1	TRBV27	NA	TGTGCCAGCAGTTCGACAGGCCTGAACACTGAAGCTTTCTTT	CASSSTGLNTEAFF
TRBD1	TRBJ1-3	TRBV7-6	NA	TGTGCCAGCAGCCCCTGGACAGGGAAGGCGGACACCATATATTTT	CASSPWTGKADTIYF
NA	TRBJ2-2	TRBV7-8	NA	TGTGCCAGCAATCGGGCCGGAGGCGGGGAGCTGTTTTTT	CASNRAGGGELFF
TRBD2	TRBJ2-1	TRBV30	NA	TGTGCCTGGAATCGTATTGTACGCTTCGGGACTAGCTGGATCCATGAGCAGTTCTTC	CAWNRIVRFGTSWIHEQFF
NA	TRBJ1-2	TRBV6-1	NA	TGTGCCAGCAGTGAGTATGGCTACACCTTC	CASSEYGYTF
NA	TRBJ2-3	TRBV15	once	TGTGCCACCAGCAGAGTGCAGCGGACAGATACGCAGTATTTT	CATSRVQRTDTQYF
NA	TRBJ1-1	TRBV19	NA	TGTGCCAGTAGTATCGCCGGGGCGAACACTGAAGCTTTCTTT	CASSIAGANTEAFF
NA	TRBJ2-7	TRBV7-9	NA	TGTGCCAGCAGCTCGGACTGGATTAACCTCTACGAGCAGTACTTC	CASSSDWINLYEQYF
NA	TRBJ2-1	TRBV5-1	NA	TGCGCCAGCACCCCCCCCTCCTACAATGAGCAGTTCTTC	CASTPPSYNEQFF
TRBD2	TRBJ2-4	TRBV28	NA	TGTGCCAGCAGGCAAGCGGGGATAGCCAAAAACATTCAGTACTTC	CASRQAGIAKNIQYF